This T cell receptor (beta chain) was observed in a study of response to subunit inactivated influenza vaccine. Whole-study results and caveats: Seasonal influenza vaccination, on each occasion, was suggested by the authors to recruit few new T cells.

CDR3 size: 15 residues. Germline loops: CDR1 SGHKS, CDR2 YYEKEE (reference sequence). V shed 0 bases and J shed 5 bases, with 14 bases lying between them. Using its own MiXCR run on the RT-PCR reads, TCRdb lists one record per CDR3 protein. Among about 780,000 distinct CDR3 sequences listed, 15% to 20% were seen once. This clonotype was detected only a few times. What it binds is unknown. Here the sequenced sample was PBMCs from blood, taken less than 6 days after vaccination. The TCR sequence derives from a man aged 45-60 years who received an inactivated influenza vaccine. The rearrangement links TRBV5-5 to TRBJ1-1, with D perhaps TRBD1 (5 bases). CDR3 loop: CASSLDPYGGTEAFF. DNA for the CDR3: TGTGCCAGCAGCTTGGACCCCTACGGGGGGACTGAAGCTTTCTTT. Complete variable domain (other parts from reference TRBV5-5 and TRBJ1-1): DAGVTQSPTHLIKTRGQQVTLRCSPISGHKSVSWYQQVLGQGPQFIFQYYEKEERGRGNFPDRFSARQFPNYSSELNVNALLLGDSALYLCASSLDPYGGTEAFFGQGTRLTVV.